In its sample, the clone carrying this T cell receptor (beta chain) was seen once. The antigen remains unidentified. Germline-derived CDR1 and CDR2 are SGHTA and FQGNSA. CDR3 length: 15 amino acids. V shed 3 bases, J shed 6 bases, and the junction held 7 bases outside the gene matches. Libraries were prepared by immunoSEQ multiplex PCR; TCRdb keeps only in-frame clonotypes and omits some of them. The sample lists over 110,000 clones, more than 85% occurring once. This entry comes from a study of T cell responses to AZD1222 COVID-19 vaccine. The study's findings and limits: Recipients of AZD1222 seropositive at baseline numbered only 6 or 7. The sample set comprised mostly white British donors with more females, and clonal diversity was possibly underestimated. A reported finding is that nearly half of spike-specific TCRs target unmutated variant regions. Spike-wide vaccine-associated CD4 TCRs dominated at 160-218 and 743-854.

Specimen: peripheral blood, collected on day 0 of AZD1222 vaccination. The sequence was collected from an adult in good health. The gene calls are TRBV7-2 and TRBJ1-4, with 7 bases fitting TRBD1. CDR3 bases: TGTGCCAGCAGCTTGTCAGGGGGAAGTTATGAAAAACTGTTTTTT. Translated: CASSLSGGSYEKLFF.